This TCR beta chain was identified in a study of early stage breast cancer tumors. Study observations and caveats: Comparing each tissue with blood distinguished tumor from normal in about 90% of the 16 patients. Commonly generated sequences made up most enriched TCRB sequences shared between patients.

Data came from immunoSEQ multiplex PCR; TCRdb stores just in-frame clones and leaves some out. The sample holds 30,000 to 35,000 clones; 74% are singletons and the top ten take 4% to 5%. Points on this clone: Its antigen is currently unknown.

Germline CDR1 reads KGHSY; CDR2 reads FQNENV. The CDR3 loop spans 16 amino acids. V was cut by 2 bases and J by 2 bases, with 13 bases left in between. The source of this sequence is a person aged 35-49 years with breast cancer. The sequenced sample was blood. This chain joins TRBV16 and TRBJ1-5; perhaps TRBD1 as D (5 bases). The CDR3 DNA sequence: TGTGCCAGCAGCCAACCAGGGTTTTGGGGCAATCAGCCCCAGCATTTT. This codes for CASSQPGFWGNQPQHF.